Sequencing of this T cell receptor (beta chain) was carried out in a study of PD-L1 blockade in urothelial cancer. As for the study in general: Analyses used blood from 3 weeks (second dose) and 6 weeks after treatment start. Overall study results and limits: Greater 3-week expansion of tumor-associated blood clones was recorded for durable-benefit patients. Better survival was predicted by below-median pretreatment blood TCR clonality.

Time point defined: pretreatment peripheral blood. In regard to this clone: No antigen is known for it.

The protocol was immunoSEQ multiplex PCR, while the TCRdb copy is restricted to in-frame clones and leaves out a portion. The profile shows approximately 72,000 clones, about 90% of them singletons. Germline loops: CDR1 GTSNPN, CDR2 SVGIG (reference sequence). There are 15 residues in the CDR3. The V gene lost 0 bases and the J gene lost 8 bases, with 18 bases spanning the gap. The source is a man between 60 and 70 years old with urothelial cancer. The chain recombines TRBV30 with TRBJ2-3; TRBD2 might be the D (6 bases). Sequencing used PBMCs, obtained around atezolizumab (anti-PD-L1) treatment. The CDR3 DNA sequence: TGTGCCTGGAGTGTTCGACCATCTGGCGGGGCTACGCAGTATTTT. Its protein product is CAWSVRPSGGATQYF.